This TCR beta chain was sequenced in a study of T cell responses to AZD1222 COVID-19 vaccine. Study-wide points: The sample set comprised mostly white British donors with more females, and clonal diversity was possibly underestimated. Sampled repertoires all dated from after the peak T cell response.

V was pared by 4 bases and J by 0 bases, with 15 bases between. CDR1 and CDR2 (germline): MGHRA, YSYEKL. This CDR3 has 17 residues. Note on this clone: The antigen is not known.

The assay was immunoSEQ multiplex PCR, and TCRdb's table has in-frame clones only and misses some. Here the sample spans roughly 160,000 clones, approximately 90% being singletons. This rearrangement joins TRBV4-1 to TRBJ2-2; the D gene could be TRBD1 or TRBD2 (5 bases each). This TCR was sampled from an adult in good health. This specimen consisted of peripheral blood, obtained on day 0 of AZD1222 vaccination. CDR3 residues: CASSRSGAETNTGELFF. The CDR3 DNA reads as TGCGCCAGCAGCCGATCCGGGGCTGAGACGAACACCGGGGAGCTGTTTTTT.